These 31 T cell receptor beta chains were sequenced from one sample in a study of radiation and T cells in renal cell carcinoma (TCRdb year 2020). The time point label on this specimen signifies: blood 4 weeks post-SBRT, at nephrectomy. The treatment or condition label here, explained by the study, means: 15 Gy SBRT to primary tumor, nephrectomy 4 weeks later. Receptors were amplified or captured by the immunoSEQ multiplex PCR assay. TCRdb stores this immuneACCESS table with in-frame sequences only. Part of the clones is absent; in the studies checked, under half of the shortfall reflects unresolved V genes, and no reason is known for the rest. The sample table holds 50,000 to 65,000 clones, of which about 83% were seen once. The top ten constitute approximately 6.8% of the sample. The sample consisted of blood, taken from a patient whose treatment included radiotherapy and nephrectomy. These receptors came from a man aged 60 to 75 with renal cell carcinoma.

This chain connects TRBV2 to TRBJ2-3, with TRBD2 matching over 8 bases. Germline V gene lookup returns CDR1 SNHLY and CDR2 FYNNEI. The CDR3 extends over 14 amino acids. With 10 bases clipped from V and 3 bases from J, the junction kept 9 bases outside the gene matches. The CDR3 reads CATAGLAWTDTQYF. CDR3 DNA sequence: TGTGCCACCGCCGGACTAGCATGGACAGATACGCAGTATTTT.

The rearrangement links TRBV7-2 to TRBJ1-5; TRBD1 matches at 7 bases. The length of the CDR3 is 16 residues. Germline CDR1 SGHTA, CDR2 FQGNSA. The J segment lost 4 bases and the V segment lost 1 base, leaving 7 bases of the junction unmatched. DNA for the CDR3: TGTGCCAGCAGCTTAGTCGGAGGGGGCGGTAATCAGCCCCAGCATTTT. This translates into CASSLVGGGGNQPQHF.

For the CDR3, the DNA is TGTGCCAGTAGTTCCTCGTCAAGCGGGAGCTATACGCAGTATTTT. It is translated as CASSSSSSGSYTQYF. The chain is built from TRBV19 and TRBJ2-3, with 8 nucleotides matching TRBD2. This CDR3 is built from 15 residues. Germline assignment: CDR1 LNHDA and CDR2 SQIVND (reference sequence). The J segment lost 7 bases and the V segment lost 5 bases, leaving 11 bases of the junction unmatched.

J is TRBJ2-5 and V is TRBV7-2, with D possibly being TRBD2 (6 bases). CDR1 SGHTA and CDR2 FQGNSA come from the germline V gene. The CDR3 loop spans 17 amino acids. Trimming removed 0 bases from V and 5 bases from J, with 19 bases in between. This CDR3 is CASSLAGGREIPETQYF. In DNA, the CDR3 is TGTGCCAGCAGCTTAGCGGGGGGACGGGAGATTCCGGAGACCCAGTACTTC.

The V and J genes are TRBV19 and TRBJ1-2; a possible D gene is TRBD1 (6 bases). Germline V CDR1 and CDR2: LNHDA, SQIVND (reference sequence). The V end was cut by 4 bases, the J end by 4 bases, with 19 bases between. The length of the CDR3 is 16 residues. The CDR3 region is CASSKEAGESIYGYTF. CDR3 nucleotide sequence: TGTGCCAGTAGTAAAGAGGCAGGGGAGTCGATCTATGGCTACACCTTC.

This CDR3 reads CASSQTRLETQYF. CDR3 coding DNA: TGCGCCAGCAGCCAAACAAGGTTGGAGACCCAGTACTTC. V gene TRBV4-3 combines with J gene TRBJ2-5; D remains ambiguous. V lost 2 bases to trimming and J lost 5 bases, with 9 bases between them. This CDR3 is built from 13 residues. Germline V CDR1 and CDR2: LGHNA, YSLEER.

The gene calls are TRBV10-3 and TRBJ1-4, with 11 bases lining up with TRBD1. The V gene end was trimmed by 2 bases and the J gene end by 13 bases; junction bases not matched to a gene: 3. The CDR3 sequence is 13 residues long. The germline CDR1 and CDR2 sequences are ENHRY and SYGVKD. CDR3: CAISEGQGATLFF. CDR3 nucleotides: TGTGCCATCAGTGAGGGACAGGGGGCGACACTGTTTTTT.

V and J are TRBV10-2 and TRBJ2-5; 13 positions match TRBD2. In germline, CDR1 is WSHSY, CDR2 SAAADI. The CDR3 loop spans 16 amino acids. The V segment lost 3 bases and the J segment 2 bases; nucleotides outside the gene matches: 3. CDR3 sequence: CASSDPGLAGQETQYF. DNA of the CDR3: TGCGCCAGCAGTGACCCGGGACTAGCGGGGCAAGAGACCCAGTACTTC.

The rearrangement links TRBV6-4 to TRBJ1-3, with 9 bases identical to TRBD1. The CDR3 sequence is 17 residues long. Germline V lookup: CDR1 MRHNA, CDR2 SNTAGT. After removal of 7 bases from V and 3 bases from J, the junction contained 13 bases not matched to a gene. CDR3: CASKKGQGGFSGNTIYF. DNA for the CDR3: TGTGCCAGCAAGAAGGGACAGGGTGGCTTTAGTGGAAACACCATATATTTT.

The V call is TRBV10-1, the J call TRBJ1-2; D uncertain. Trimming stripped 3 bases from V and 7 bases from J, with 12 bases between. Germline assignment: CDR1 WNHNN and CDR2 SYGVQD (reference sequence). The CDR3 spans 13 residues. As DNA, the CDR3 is TGCGCCAGCAGTGATAACGGGGTGTCTGGCTACACCTTC. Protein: CASSDNGVSGYTF.

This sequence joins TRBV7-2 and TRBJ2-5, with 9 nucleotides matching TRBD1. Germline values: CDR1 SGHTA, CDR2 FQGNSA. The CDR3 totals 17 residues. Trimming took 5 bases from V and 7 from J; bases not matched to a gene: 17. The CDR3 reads CASSPTGTGRIAVTQYF. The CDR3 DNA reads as TGTGCCAGCAGCCCCACCGGGACAGGGAGAATTGCAGTGACCCAGTACTTC.

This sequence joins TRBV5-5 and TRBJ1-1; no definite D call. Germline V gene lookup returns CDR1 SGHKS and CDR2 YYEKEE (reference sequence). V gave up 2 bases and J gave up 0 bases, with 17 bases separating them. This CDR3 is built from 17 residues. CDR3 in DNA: TGTGCCAGCAGCTTATTAGGGCTTAACCTCATGAACACTGAAGCTTTCTTT. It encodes CASSLLGLNLMNTEAFF.

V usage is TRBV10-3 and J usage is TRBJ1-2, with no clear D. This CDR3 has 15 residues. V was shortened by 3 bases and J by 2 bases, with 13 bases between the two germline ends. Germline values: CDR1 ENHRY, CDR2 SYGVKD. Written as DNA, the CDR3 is TGTGCCATCAGTGATAACGGGCAAGGAAACTATGGCTACACCTTC. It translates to CAISDNGQGNYGYTF.

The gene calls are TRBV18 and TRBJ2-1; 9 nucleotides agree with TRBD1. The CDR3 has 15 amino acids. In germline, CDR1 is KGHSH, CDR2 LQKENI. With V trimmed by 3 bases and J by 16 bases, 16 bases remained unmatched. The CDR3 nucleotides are TGTGCCAGCTCACCTTTAACCCGCCCCGGGACAGGGTACTTCTTC. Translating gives CASSPLTRPGTGYFF. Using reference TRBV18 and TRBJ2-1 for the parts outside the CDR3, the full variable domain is NAGVMQNPRHLVRRRGQEARLRCSPMKGHSHVYWYRQLPEEGLKFMVYLQKENIIDESGMPKERFSAEFPKEGPSILRIQQVVRGDSAAYFCASSPLTRPGTGYFFGPGTRLTVL.

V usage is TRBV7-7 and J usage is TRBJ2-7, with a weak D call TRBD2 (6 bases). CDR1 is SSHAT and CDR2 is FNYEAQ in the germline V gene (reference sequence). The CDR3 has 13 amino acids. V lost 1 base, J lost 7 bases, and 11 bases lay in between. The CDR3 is CASSLDPGREQYF. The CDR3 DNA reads TGTGCCAGCAGCTTAGATCCTGGGAGGGAGCAGTACTTC. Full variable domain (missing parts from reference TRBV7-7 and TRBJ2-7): GAGVSQSPRYKVTKRGQDVTLRCDPISSHATLYWYQQALGQGPEFLTYFNYEAQPDKSGLPSDRFSAERPEGSISTLTIQRTEQRDSAMYRCASSLDPGREQYFGPGTRLTVT.

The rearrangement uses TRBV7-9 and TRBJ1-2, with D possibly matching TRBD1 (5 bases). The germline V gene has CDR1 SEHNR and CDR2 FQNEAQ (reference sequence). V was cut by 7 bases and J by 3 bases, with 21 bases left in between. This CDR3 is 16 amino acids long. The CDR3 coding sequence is TGTGCCAGCACCAGCCAGTCGGGACCCAGGGACTATGGCTACACCTTC. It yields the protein CASTSQSGPRDYGYTF.

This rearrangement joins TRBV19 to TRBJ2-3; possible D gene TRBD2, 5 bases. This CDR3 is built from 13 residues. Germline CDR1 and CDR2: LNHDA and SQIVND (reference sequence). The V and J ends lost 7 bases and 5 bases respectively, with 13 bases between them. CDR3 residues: CASKAERRDTQYF. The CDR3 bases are TGTGCCAGTAAAGCGGAAAGGAGAGATACGCAGTATTTT.

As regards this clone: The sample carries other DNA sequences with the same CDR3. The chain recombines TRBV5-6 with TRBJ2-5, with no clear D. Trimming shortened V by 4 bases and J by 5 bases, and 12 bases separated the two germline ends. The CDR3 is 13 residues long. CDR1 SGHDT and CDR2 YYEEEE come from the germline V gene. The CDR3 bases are TGTGCCAGCAGCCCCGATATCTACGAGACCCAGTACTTC. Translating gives CASSPDIYETQYF.

The CDR3 reads CASSIMELGNYGYTF. The CDR3 coding sequence is TGTGCCAGTAGTATTATGGAACTAGGTAACTATGGCTACACCTTC. The V gene is TRBV19, the J gene TRBJ1-2; no definite D call. CDR3 size: 15 residues. Germline V gene lookup returns CDR1 LNHDA and CDR2 SQIVND (reference sequence). V was pared by 3 bases and J by 1 base, with 12 bases between.

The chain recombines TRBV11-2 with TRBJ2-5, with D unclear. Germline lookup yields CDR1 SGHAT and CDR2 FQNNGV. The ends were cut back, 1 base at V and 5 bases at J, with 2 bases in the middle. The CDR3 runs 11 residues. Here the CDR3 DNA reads TGTGCCAGCAGCTTAGGGGAGACCCAGTACTTC. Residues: CASSLGETQYF.

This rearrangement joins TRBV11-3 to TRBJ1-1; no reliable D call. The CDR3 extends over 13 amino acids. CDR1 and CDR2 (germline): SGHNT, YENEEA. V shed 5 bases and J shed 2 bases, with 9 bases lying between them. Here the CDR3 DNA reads TGTGCCAGCAGCCCCCAGGATAACACTGAAGCTTTCTTT. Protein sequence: CASSPQDNTEAFF.

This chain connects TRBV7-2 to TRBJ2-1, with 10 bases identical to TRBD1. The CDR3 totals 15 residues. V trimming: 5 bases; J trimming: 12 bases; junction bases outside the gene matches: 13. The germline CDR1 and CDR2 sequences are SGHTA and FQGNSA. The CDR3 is CASSPGTGDIYGQFF. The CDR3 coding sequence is TGTGCCAGCAGCCCCGGGACAGGGGATATTTATGGGCAGTTCTTC.

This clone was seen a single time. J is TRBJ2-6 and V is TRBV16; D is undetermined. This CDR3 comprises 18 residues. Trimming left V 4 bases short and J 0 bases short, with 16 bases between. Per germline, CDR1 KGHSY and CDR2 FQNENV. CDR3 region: CASSPDRSWVSGANVLTF. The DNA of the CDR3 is TGTGCCAGCAGCCCCGATAGGTCATGGGTCTCTGGGGCCAACGTCCTGACTTTC.

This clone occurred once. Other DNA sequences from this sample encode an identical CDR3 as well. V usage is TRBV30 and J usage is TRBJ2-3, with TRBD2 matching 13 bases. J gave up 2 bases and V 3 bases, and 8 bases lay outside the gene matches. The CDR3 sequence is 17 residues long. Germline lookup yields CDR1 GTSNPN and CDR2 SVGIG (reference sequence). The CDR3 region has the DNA TGTGCCTGGAGCCTAGGACTAGCGGGGGCTTACACAGATACGCAGTATTTT. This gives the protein CAWSLGLAGAYTDTQYF. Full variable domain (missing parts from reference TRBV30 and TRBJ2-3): SQTIHQWPATLVQPVGSPLSLECTVEGTSNPNLYWYRQAAGRGLQLLFYSVGIGQISSEVPQNLSASRPQDRQFILSSKKLLLSDSGFYLCAWSLGLAGAYTDTQYFGPGTRLTVL.

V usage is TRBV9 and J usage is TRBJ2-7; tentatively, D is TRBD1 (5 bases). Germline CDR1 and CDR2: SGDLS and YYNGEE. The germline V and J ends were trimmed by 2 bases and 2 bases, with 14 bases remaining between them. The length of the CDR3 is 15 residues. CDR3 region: CASSVGQGRPYEQYF. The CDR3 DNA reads TGTGCCAGCAGCGTCGGGCAGGGCCGACCCTACGAGCAGTACTTC.

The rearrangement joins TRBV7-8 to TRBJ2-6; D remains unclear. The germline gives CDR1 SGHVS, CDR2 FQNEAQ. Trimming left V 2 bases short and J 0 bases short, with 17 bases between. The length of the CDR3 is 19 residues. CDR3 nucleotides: TGTGCCAGCAGCTTAAGGCAGGTCCTACTTTACTCTGGGGCCAACGTCCTGACTTTC. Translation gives CASSLRQVLLYSGANVLTF.

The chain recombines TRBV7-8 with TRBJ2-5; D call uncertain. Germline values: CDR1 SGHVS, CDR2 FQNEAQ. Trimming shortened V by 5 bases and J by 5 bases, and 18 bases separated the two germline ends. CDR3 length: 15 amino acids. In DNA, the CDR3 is TGTGCCAGCAGCCCTCCTCGCTTCGGTAGGGAGACCCAGTACTTC. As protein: CASSPPRFGRETQYF.

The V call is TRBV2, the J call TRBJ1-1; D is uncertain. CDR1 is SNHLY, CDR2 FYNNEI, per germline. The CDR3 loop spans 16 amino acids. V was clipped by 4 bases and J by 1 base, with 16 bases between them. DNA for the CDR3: TGTGCCAGCAGTGGCTCACCCAGGCGACCGAACACTGAAGCTTTCTTT. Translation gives CASSGSPRRPNTEAFF.

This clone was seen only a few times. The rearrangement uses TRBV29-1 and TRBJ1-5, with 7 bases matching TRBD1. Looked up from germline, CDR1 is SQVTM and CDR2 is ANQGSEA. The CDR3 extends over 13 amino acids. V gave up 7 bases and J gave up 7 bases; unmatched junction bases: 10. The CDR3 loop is CSGGDRAGQPQHF. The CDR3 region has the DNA TGCAGCGGAGGAGACAGGGCGGGACAGCCCCAGCATTTT.

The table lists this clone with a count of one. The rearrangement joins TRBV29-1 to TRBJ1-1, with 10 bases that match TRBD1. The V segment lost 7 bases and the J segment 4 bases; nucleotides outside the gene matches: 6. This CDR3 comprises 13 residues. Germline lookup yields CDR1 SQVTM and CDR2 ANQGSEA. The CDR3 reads CSGYGDRGTEAFF. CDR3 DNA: TGCAGCGGCTATGGGGACAGGGGCACTGAAGCTTTCTTT. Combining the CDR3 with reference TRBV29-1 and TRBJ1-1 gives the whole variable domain SAVISQKPSRDICQRGTSLTIQCQVDSQVTMMFWYRQQPGQSLTLIATANQGSEATYESGFVIDKFPISRPNLTFSTLTVSNMSPEDSSIYLCSGYGDRGTEAFFGQGTRLTVV.

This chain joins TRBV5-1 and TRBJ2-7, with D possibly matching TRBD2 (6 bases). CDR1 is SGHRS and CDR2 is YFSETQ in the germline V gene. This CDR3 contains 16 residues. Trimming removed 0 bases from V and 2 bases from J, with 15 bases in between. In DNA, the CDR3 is TGCGCCAGCAGCTTGGTGCGGGGCCCACGTACCTACGAGCAGTACTTC. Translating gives CASSLVRGPRTYEQYF.